The source of this TCR beta chain is a study of identifying expanded T cells in peripheral blood. Study-wide findings and caveats: About 1.2 clones differed between technical replicates, versus approximately 16 and 19 over time. Variance in clone template counts between approximately two-week samples significantly increased with total template count across all healthy donors.

Trimming took 5 bases from V and 5 from J, leaving 18 bases between them. Per germline, CDR1 MNHEY and CDR2 SMNVEV (reference sequence). The CDR3 contains 15 residues. Profiled with immunoSEQ multiplex PCR; TCRdb holds only in-frame clones, not every one. The data hold around 100,000 clones, with approximately 89% observed a single time. A note on this clone: Its antigen is undetermined.

The source of this sequence is a person aged 18-70 years in good health. The specimen was blood. This sequence joins TRBV27 and TRBJ2-5; TRBD1 is a possible D gene (5 bases). The CDR3 region is CASSPQVAGRETQYF. DNA for the CDR3: TGTGCCAGCAGTCCCCAGGTTGCAGGGCGGGAGACCCAGTACTTC.